The T cell receptor (beta chain) under discussion was sequenced for a study of blood T cell repertoires in COVID-19 (dated by TCRdb to the early 2020s). Looking at the study overall: The collaborator samples originated in the United States, Italy and Spain and spanned the acute and convalescent phases of COVID-19. The repertoires were released in a freely available public database meant as a resource for research on the immune response to SARS-CoV-2. Subjects who had been exposed to COVID-19, were actively infected with it, or had recovered from it provided the deeply sampled blood TCRbeta repertoires that made up the dataset. Nearly every sample came with metadata listing a de-identified subject ID, COVID-19 status, age in years and sex. The samples were drawn from two sources: the first 160 participants of the ongoing ImmuneRACE study, and 950 to 1,500 subjects contributed by 6 global collaborators. Where available, HLA class I and class II types were obtained from metadata supplied by the sample provider rather than from assay-based typing. The prospective study material was composed of cDNA or gDNA derived from T cells, B-cell-depleted T cells, or PBMCs.

The CDR3 spans 15 residues, from the cysteine through the phenylalanine. The CDR3 DNA has 45 bases and is translated from base 1. The CDR1 and CDR2 encoded by the germline V gene (reference sequence) are SEHNR and FQNEAQ. The germline ends are 14 bases apart after V is trimmed by 5 bases and J by 2 bases. The paper as a whole reports these results and caveats: Clinical and demographic metadata were provided uncurated, with the amount varying by source and participant.

Remarks on this clone: Its antigen has not been determined. One base away there is no much larger clone; base qualities are not given.

Participants in the prospective study were enrolled through a virtual design, were aged roughly 18 to 100 years, and lived in some 24 United States geographic areas. Cohort assignment in the prospective study relied on participant-reported clinical history from a screening survey and a study questionnaire. Exposed participants were defined as having been in contact with someone with a PCR-confirmed or clinician-diagnosed COVID-19 case within 2 weeks of study entry. Mobile phlebotomists in the prospective study collected whole blood, serum and a nasopharyngeal or oropharyngeal swab from every participant. Over a roughly 2-month period, participants in the prospective study had the option of providing additional blood draws and questionnaires. Before DNA extraction, blood samples from the prospective study were shipped at room temperature or frozen. The immunoSEQ Assay, a bias-controlled multiplex PCR, was used to amplify TCRbeta CDR3 regions from genomic DNA. As for the original processing: Within the assay, amplification of reference gene primers was used to estimate how many nucleated cells each sample contained. To quantify the absolute abundance of each unique TCRbeta CDR3 rearrangement, sequence reads were collapsed and filtered. For each sample, productive Simpson clonality was calculated by taking the square root of Simpson's diversity index across productive rearrangements. TCRdb stores this immuneACCESS table with in-frame sequences only. Part of the clones is absent; in the studies checked, under half of the shortfall reflects unresolved V genes, and no reason is known for the rest. Clonal size and the V and J genes are those of that table, whereas D and trimming came from the DNA. The sample table records 130,000 to 150,000 clones; around 87% of these occur just once. Roughly 4% of the sample lies in the top ten.

Material: PBMCs or T cells enriched from blood (not recorded which). The clonotype was recovered from a woman aged 40 to 50 who had been exposed to COVID-19. The chain links TRBV7-9 with TRBJ2-3; possibly the D gene is TRBD1, per 5 matching bases. The DNA reads TGTGCCAGCAGCATACCAGGGTCGAACACAGATACGCAGTATTTT. This is translated as CASSIPGSNTDTQYF.